These 28 T cell receptor beta chains came from one sample sequenced in a study of cytomegalovirus exposure and HLA in healthy donors. The PCR employed 60 Vbeta primers together with 13 Jbeta primers. Some clones are missing from TCRdb's copy, which holds only in-frame ones; the method was immunoSEQ multiplex PCR. The specimen's table records roughly 69,000 clones. The sample consisted of PBMCs. The receptors come from a woman between 25 and 40 years old in good health and CMV-seronegative.

The V gene is TRBV30, the J gene TRBJ2-3, with unresolved D. Trimming removed 4 bases from V and 0 bases from J, with 8 bases in between. The CDR3 totals 13 residues. Germline V gene sequence: CDR1 GTSNPN, CDR2 SVGIG (reference sequence). The DNA of the CDR3 is TGTGCCTGGACGTGGCCTAGCACAGATACGCAGTATTTT. Its protein product is CAWTWPSTDTQYF.

The V call is TRBV6-1, the J call TRBJ1-5, with 8 bases lining up with TRBD1. The length of the CDR3 is 15 residues. Germline CDR1 and CDR2: MNHNS and SASEGT. The ends lost 7 bases at V and 4 bases at J; junction bases unmatched: 9. CDR3 in amino acids: CASTWDRLTNQPQHF. The DNA for the CDR3 is TGTGCCAGCACCTGGGACAGGCTGACAAATCAGCCCCAGCATTTT.

The rearrangement uses TRBV29-1 and TRBJ2-1; 11 positions match TRBD2. CDR1 and CDR2 from the germline V gene are SQVTM and ANQGSEA. This CDR3 contains 15 residues. The junction had 8 bases not matched to a gene; V was cut back by 2 bases and J by 8 bases. This CDR3 is CSVELLAGGLHEQFF. For the CDR3, the DNA is TGCAGCGTTGAACTCCTAGCGGGAGGTCTCCATGAGCAGTTCTTC.

The V and J genes are TRBV28 and TRBJ1-2, with 11 bases fitting TRBD1. The CDR3 totals 15 residues. Germline V gene data show CDR1 as MDHEN and CDR2 as SYDVKM. Unmatched junction bases numbered 4, after V lost 3 bases and J lost 4 bases. The CDR3 protein is CASSFPGQGVYGYTF. The CDR3 DNA reads as TGTGCCAGCAGTTTCCCGGGACAGGGGGTCTATGGCTACACCTTC.

CDR3 region: CASSLNGYEQYF. Here the CDR3 DNA reads TGCGCCAGCAGCTTGAACGGTTACGAGCAGTACTTC. This chain joins TRBV5-1 and TRBJ2-7; unclear D gene. V lost 1 base and J lost 4, with 6 bases in between. The CDR3 has 12 residues. Germline V CDR1 and CDR2: SGHRS, YFSETQ.

The chain couples TRBV25-1 to TRBJ2-7; TRBD2 matches 8 bases. Looked up from germline, CDR1 is MGHDK and CDR2 is SYGVNS. The CDR3 is made up of 17 amino acids. V shed 5 bases and J 0 bases; nucleotides not matched to a gene: 12. This chain's CDR3 is CASSSSFDSGSSYEQYF. The CDR3 DNA is TGTGCCAGCAGTTCAAGTTTTGACAGCGGGAGCTCCTACGAGCAGTACTTC.

The chain uses TRBV27 and TRBJ1-1, with TRBD1 identical over 7 bases. V dropped 3 bases and J dropped 3; count of bases not matched to a gene: 4. The CDR3 has 14 amino acids. The germline CDR1 and CDR2 sequences are MNHEY and SMNVEV (reference sequence). The CDR3 reads CASSFIGGYTEAFF. The CDR3 DNA reads as TGTGCCAGCAGTTTTATAGGGGGCTACACTGAAGCTTTCTTT.

This chain links TRBV18 with TRBJ1-5; no firm D call. The CDR3 loop spans 12 amino acids. V lost 8 bases to trimming and J lost 7 bases, with 12 bases between them. Germline CDR1 is KGHSH and CDR2 is LQKENI. The DNA of the CDR3 is TGTGCCAGCGCGGGCGTTGGCCAGCCCCAGCATTTT. Translated: CASAGVGQPQHF.

The V and J genes are TRBV6-4 and TRBJ2-1, with D perhaps matching TRBD2 (5 bases). This CDR3 has 13 residues. Trimming stripped 2 bases from V and 8 bases from J, with 10 bases between. Germline V gene sequence: CDR1 MRHNA, CDR2 SNTAGT. CDR3 loop: CASSDQRADEQFF. The CDR3 DNA follows: TGTGCCAGCAGTGACCAGAGGGCTGATGAGCAGTTCTTC.

The chain carries TRBV5-1 and TRBJ2-7, with 8 bases fitting TRBD1. Germline loops: CDR1 SGHRS, CDR2 YFSETQ. The CDR3 is 17 residues long. J gave up 2 bases and V 3 bases, and 13 bases lay outside the gene matches. The CDR3 loop is CASSSGPKTGVAYEQYF. The CDR3 DNA follows: TGCGCCAGCAGCTCGGGCCCGAAGACAGGGGTTGCCTACGAGCAGTACTTC.

The chain uses TRBV2 and TRBJ1-1; D is unclear. Trimming cost V 10 bases and J 1 base, with 16 bases left between them. Looked up from germline, CDR1 is SNHLY and CDR2 is FYNNEI. The CDR3 is 14 amino acids. The DNA for the CDR3 is TGTGCCATTTCGGCGGGCTCAAGGAACACTGAAGCTTTCTTT. Its translation is CAISAGSRNTEAFF. Complete variable domain (other parts from reference TRBV2 and TRBJ1-1): EPEVTQTPSHQVTQMGQEVILRCVPISNHLYFYWYRQILGQKVEFLVSFYNNEISEKSEIFDDQFSVERPDGSNFTLKIRSTKLEDSAMYFCAISAGSRNTEAFFGQGTRLTVV.

The chain joins TRBV11-3 to TRBJ2-3, with a possible D match to TRBD2 (5 bases). The V end lost 5 bases, the J end lost 0 bases, and 12 bases lay between the germline ends. This CDR3 contains 15 residues. From germline, CDR1 is SGHNT and CDR2 YENEEA. DNA for the CDR3: TGTGCCAGCAGCATGAGGGCGGCTAGCACAGATACGCAGTATTTT. Translated, it gives CASSMRAASTDTQYF.

The chain carries TRBV29-1 and TRBJ1-1; no clear D gene. Per the germline V gene, CDR1 is SQVTM and CDR2 is ANQGSEA. This CDR3 is 10 amino acids long. Between the trimmed V and J ends, which lost 6 bases and 3 bases, there was a span of 5 bases. Written as DNA, the CDR3 is TGCAGCGTCGCGGACACTGAAGCTTTCTTT. The encoded protein is CSVADTEAFF.

V usage is TRBV6-1 and J usage is TRBJ2-2; TRBD1 might be the D (5 bases). Trimming removed 6 bases from V and 4 bases from J, with 12 bases in between. The CDR3 totals 14 residues. Germline V CDR1 and CDR2: MNHNS, SASEGT. CDR3 nucleotides: TGTGCCAGCAGGCCCGGTGGGGCCACCGGGGAGCTGTTTTTT. Translating it yields CASRPGGATGELFF.

V and J are TRBV30 and TRBJ1-1; maybe TRBD1 (6 bases). This CDR3 has 13 residues. Germline V gives CDR1 GTSNPN, CDR2 SVGIG (reference sequence). Trimming cost V 2 bases and J 6 bases, with 13 bases left between them. CDR3 in amino acids: CAWSIGGGAEAFF. The CDR3 DNA reads as TGTGCCTGGAGTATAGGGGGTGGGGCTGAAGCTTTCTTT.

The gene calls are TRBV4-1 and TRBJ2-7; 9 positions match TRBD2. V shed 1 base and J 0 bases; nucleotides not matched to a gene: 10. Germline V gene lookup returns CDR1 MGHRA and CDR2 YSYEKL. The CDR3 contains 18 residues. As DNA, the CDR3 is TGCGCCAGCAGCCAAGTAAGCCAGAATAGCGGGAGCTCCTACGAGCAGTACTTC. Amino acid sequence: CASSQVSQNSGSSYEQYF.

The J gene is TRBJ1-6, the V gene TRBV30; 9 bases agree with TRBD1. The trim removed 8 bases at V and 10 bases at J, leaving 9 bases unmatched. Per germline, CDR1 GTSNPN and CDR2 SVGIG (reference sequence). There are 13 residues in the CDR3. The DNA for the CDR3 is TGTGCCGGAAGGACAGGGGAAAACTCACCCCTCCACTTT. Its protein is CAGRTGENSPLHF.

The chain combines TRBV28 with TRBJ1-2; maybe TRBD1 (6 bases). V was pared by 2 bases and J by 5 bases, with 12 bases between. Germline V lookup: CDR1 MDHEN, CDR2 SYDVKM. The CDR3 totals 14 residues. The CDR3: CASSLADSNYGYTF. CDR3 nucleotide sequence: TGTGCCAGCAGTTTAGCGGACAGTAATTATGGCTACACCTTC.

The CDR3 reads CASSSSGTSGGGQETQYF. Here the CDR3 DNA reads TGTGCCAGCAGCTCTTCCGGGACTAGCGGGGGTGGGCAAGAGACCCAGTACTTC. This chain joins TRBV5-8 and TRBJ2-5; TRBD2 matches 14 bases. Germline CDR1 SGHTS, CDR2 YDEGEE. This CDR3 has 18 residues. V lost 3 bases and J lost 2; bases outside the gene matches: 9.

V gene TRBV4-3 combines with J gene TRBJ1-2, with D possibly TRBD1 on 6 matching bases. The germline V gene encodes CDR1 LGHNA and CDR2 YSLEER. Deletions cut 2 bases from V and 8 bases from J, with 18 bases between. The CDR3 is 15 amino acids. This CDR3 reads CASSQQVTGSGGYTF. The CDR3 DNA reads as TGCGCCAGCAGCCAACAGGTTACAGGGAGTGGGGGCTACACCTTC.

The genes are TRBV27 and TRBJ1-1; D perhaps matches TRBD1 (6 bases). This CDR3 contains 19 residues. The germline gives CDR1 MNHEY, CDR2 SMNVEV (reference sequence). Trimming cost V 5 bases and J 0 bases, with 25 bases left between them. CDR3 protein: CASSPYTDRKIFMNTEAFF. CDR3 nucleotides: TGTGCCAGCAGTCCCTATACCGACAGGAAAATTTTCATGAACACTGAAGCTTTCTTT.

For the CDR3, the DNA is TGTGCCAGCAGCCAATTCGGGAGTACCTACGAGCAGTACTTC. Its protein is CASSQFGSTYEQYF. This sequence joins TRBV14 and TRBJ2-7; D perhaps matches TRBD2 (6 bases). Germline V gene sequence: CDR1 SGHDN, CDR2 FVKESK. This CDR3 contains 14 residues. Trimming left V 2 bases short and J 2 bases short, with 10 bases between.

The J gene is TRBJ2-3, the V gene TRBV4-2; a possible D gene is TRBD2 (5 bases). Trimming shortened V by 1 base and J by 5 bases, and 19 bases separated the two germline ends. There are 17 residues in the CDR3. Germline V CDR1 and CDR2: LGHNA, YNFKEQ. In nucleotides, the CDR3 is TGTGCCAGCAGCCAAGGAAGACATGGCGGGTCCCTAGATACGCAGTATTTT. This encodes CASSQGRHGGSLDTQYF.

The chain couples TRBV7-9 to TRBJ2-7, with a possible D match to TRBD1 (6 bases). Germline CDR1 and CDR2: SEHNR and FQNEAQ (reference sequence). The length of the CDR3 is 15 residues. The V and J ends lost 4 bases and 3 bases respectively, with 16 bases between them. CDR3 DNA: TGTGCCAGCAGCTCCACAGGGAAGATCAGCTACGAGCAGTACTTC. Protein: CASSSTGKISYEQYF. The variable domain in full, completed from reference TRBV7-9 and TRBJ2-7, reads DTGVSQNPRHKITKRGQNVTFRCDPISEHNRLYWYRQTLGQGPEFLTYFQNEAQLEKSRLLSDRFSAERPKGSFSTLEIQRTEQGDSAMYLCASSSTGKISYEQYFGPGTRLTVT.

This chain joins TRBV28 and TRBJ1-1; 10 nucleotides align to TRBD1. This CDR3 is built from 16 residues. V trimming: 6 bases; J trimming: 7 bases; junction bases outside the gene matches: 14. The germline V gene encodes CDR1 MDHEN and CDR2 SYDVKM. This CDR3 reads CASSPQPGQGIDEAFF. The CDR3 DNA reads TGTGCCAGCAGCCCACAACCGGGACAGGGGATAGATGAAGCTTTCTTT.

The chain has TRBV5-1 and TRBJ1-1; D uncertain. The CDR3 totals 14 residues. Trimming left V 2 bases short and J 5 bases short, with 13 bases between. Germline V lookup: CDR1 SGHRS, CDR2 YFSETQ. The CDR3 DNA reads TGCGCCAGCAGCTTTGGCCCCGGAGGGACTGAAGCTTTCTTT. Amino acid sequence: CASSFGPGGTEAFF.

V is TRBV28 and J is TRBJ1-1; the D is unclear. V lost 7 bases to trimming and J lost 7 bases, with 16 bases between them. Per germline, CDR1 MDHEN and CDR2 SYDVKM. This CDR3 is built from 13 residues. CDR3 residues: CASTVTGGIEAFF. The CDR3 nucleotides are TGTGCCAGCACCGTGACGGGTGGTATTGAAGCTTTCTTT. The full variable domain, with the rest looked up from reference TRBV28 and TRBJ1-1, is DVKVTQSSRYLVKRTGEKVFLECVQDMDHENMFWYRQDPGLGLRLIYFSYDVKMKEKGDIPEGYSVSREKKERFSLILESASTNQTSMYLCASTVTGGIEAFFGQGTRLTVV.

The chain has TRBV27 and TRBJ1-2, with 7 bases aligning to TRBD1. Trimming removed 6 bases from V and 8 bases from J; junction bases left unmatched: 15. This CDR3 is built from 15 residues. Germline CDR1 reads MNHEY; CDR2 reads SMNVEV (reference sequence). The CDR3 loop reads CASSVQGEWFKGYTF. The CDR3, as DNA: TGTGCCAGCAGCGTGCAGGGGGAGTGGTTTAAGGGCTACACCTTC.